The rows below give T cell receptor beta chains drawn from one sample of a study of T cell responses to AZD1222 COVID-19 vaccine. Profiled with immunoSEQ multiplex PCR; TCRdb holds only in-frame clones, not every one. The data contain about 84,000 clones, approximately 85% of them singletons. The specimen comprised peripheral blood, sampled 28 days after the second AZD1222 dose. The origin of the receptors is an adult who received the AZD1222 COVID-19 vaccine. Each CDR3 is given with its conserved first and last residue. The D gene is left open where the match is weak. Size values are once, few and many counts, or a class for expanded clones, and some rows have none.

d_gene	abundance	v_gene	j_gene	CDR3nt	CDR3aa
TRBD1	few	TRBV29-1	TRBJ2-7	TGCAGCGGGGGACAGGGGTCTCGCGAGCAGTACTTC	CSGGQGSREQYF
-	few	TRBV7-7	TRBJ2-3	TGTGCTAGCAGCTTAGAACCCACACCGACAGATACGCAGTATTTT	CASSLEPTPTDTQYF
-	once	TRBV28	TRBJ1-6	TGTGCCAGCAGACCGGCCCCTAATTCACCCCTCCACTTT	CASRPAPNSPLHF
-	-	TRBV6-1	TRBJ2-7	TGTGCCAGCAGTGAAAGGCCTACTCTCTCCTACGAGCAGTACTTC	CASSERPTLSYEQYF
-	-	TRBV19	TRBJ1-4	TGTGCCAGTAGGCTAGGGGGGCTGAATGAAAAACTGTTTTTT	CASRLGGLNEKLFF
-	-	TRBV19	TRBJ1-4	TGTGCCAGTAGTATAGAGGTCCAGGGCCCGGGAAAACTGTTTTTT	CASSIEVQGPGKLFF
-	few	TRBV19	TRBJ1-5	TGTGCCAGTAGTGATACGGGACAGCCCCAGCATTTT	CASSDTGQPQHF
-	few	TRBV5-1	TRBJ1-3	TGCGCCAGCAGCTTATCACAGTCCACCTCTGGAAACACCATATATTTT	CASSLSQSTSGNTIYF
-	-	TRBV6-5	TRBJ1-2	TGTGCCAGCAGTCCCAGTGACAGGAGCCTTGGCTACACCTTC	CASSPSDRSLGYTF
TRBD1	-	TRBV6-5	TRBJ2-2	TGTGCCAGCAGTTGGGACAGGGAAGCATCCACCGGGGAGCTGTTTTTT	CASSWDREASTGELFF
-	-	TRBV6-4	TRBJ2-2	TGTGCCAGCAGTGTGGACGGACCGAACACCGGGGAGCTGTTTTTT	CASSVDGPNTGELFF
-	-	TRBV12-3/TRBV12-4	TRBJ2-7	TGTGCCAGCAGAGCGGGTACCAGCTACGAGCAGTACTTC	CASRAGTSYEQYF
-	-	TRBV11-2	TRBJ1-6	TGTGCCAGCAGCTTAGAGGGGTCCGCCTATAATTCACCCCTCCACTTT	CASSLEGSAYNSPLHF
-	-	TRBV7-9	TRBJ2-5	TGTGCCAGCAGCTTAGCCGGAGGAGGGGGCTGGGAGACCCAGTACTTC	CASSLAGGGGWETQYF
-	-	TRBV19	TRBJ2-1	TGTGCCAGTAGTATAATGTGGCAGGGCAATGAGCAGTTCTTC	CASSIMWQGNEQFF
-	-	TRBV18	TRBJ1-2	TGTGCCAGCTCACCCACCCAACTTCTAAACCGCTATGGCTACACCTTC	CASSPTQLLNRYGYTF
-	-	TRBV6-5	TRBJ1-6	TGTGCCAGTAAAGCATTGAATTCACCCCTCCACTTT	CASKALNSPLHF
TRBD1	-	TRBV4-1	TRBJ1-6	TGCGCCAGCAGCCAAGATGACAGGGACACTATTTCACCCCTCCACTTT	CASSQDDRDTISPLHF
-	few	TRBV2	TRBJ1-1	TGTGCCGGTCAGGGTGGAGGCACTGAAGCTTTCTTT	CAGQGGGTEAFF
TRBD1	few	TRBV27	TRBJ2-5	TGTGCCAGCAGTTTACCAAAGACAGGGGGCGCAGAGACCCAGTACTTC	CASSLPKTGGAETQYF
-	-	TRBV28	TRBJ1-3	TGTGCCAGCAGATCAGGGGCCTCTGGAAACACCATATATTTT	CASRSGASGNTIYF
-	-	TRBV29-1	TRBJ1-1	TGCAGCGCCCAGGGACTGACAAACACTGAAGCTTTCTTT	CSAQGLTNTEAFF